This T cell receptor beta chain was observed in a study of graft-versus-host responses after intestinal transplantation. Whole-study context: Every recipient underwent anti-thymocyte globulin induction, then tacrolimus and steroids for roughly 3 years.

A remark on this clone: What it binds is unknown.

Some clones are missing from TCRdb's copy, which holds only in-frame ones; the method was immunoSEQ multiplex PCR. The sample holds 80,000 to 95,000 clones; 88% are singletons and the top ten take around 0.3%. This receptor was identified in a human donor who was the organ donor for an intestinal transplant. The sequences come from unstimulated CD4+ T cells sorted from spleen or lymph node cells, collected before transplant.

The CDR3 region is CASSLLSYEQYF. The CDR3, as DNA: TGTGCCAGCAGTTTGTTATCCTACGAGCAGTACTTC. The chain combines TRBV28 with TRBJ2-7; D remains unclear. The CDR3 extends over 12 amino acids. V was cut by 3 bases and J by 1 base, with 4 bases left in between. Germline CDR1 is MDHEN and CDR2 is SYDVKM.